The 20 T cell receptor beta chains below were found in one sample sequenced in a study of cytomegalovirus exposure and HLA in healthy donors. Primers for the PCR totalled 60 Vbeta and 13 Jbeta. Repertoires were generated with immunoSEQ multiplex PCR, while TCRdb's copy carries only in-frame clones and drops some. The table lists 150,000 to 200,000 clones, about four fifths of them singletons. The sequenced sample was PBMCs. These receptors originate from a boy aged 5-17 years in good health and CMV-seronegative.

This clone was seen just once. The chain employs TRBV5-1 and TRBJ1-4; D remains ambiguous. The V end lost 1 base, the J end lost 4 bases, and 8 bases lay between the germline ends. CDR1 is SGHRS, CDR2 YFSETQ, per germline. The CDR3 is made up of 14 amino acids. Here the CDR3 reads CASSLSSFNEKLFF. The CDR3 bases are TGCGCCAGCAGCTTGTCGAGCTTTAATGAAAAACTGTTTTTT.

This chain joins TRBV4-1 and TRBJ2-7; 10 nucleotides agree with TRBD1. This CDR3 spans 17 amino acids. Germline-derived CDR1 and CDR2 are MGHRA and YSYEKL. Losses at the gene ends were 1 base for V and 2 bases for J; bases not matched to a gene: 8. The DNA of the CDR3 is TGCGCCAGCAGCCAAGGGGCCCCAGACAGGGGGCCCTACGAGCAGTACTTC. Translated, it gives CASSQGAPDRGPYEQYF.

This sequence joins TRBV27 and TRBJ1-2; 7 bases map to TRBD1. The CDR3 consists of 14 residues. The germline V gene encodes CDR1 MNHEY and CDR2 SMNVEV (reference sequence). V shed 6 bases, J shed 5 bases, and the junction held 9 bases outside the gene matches. This CDR3 is CASSPQRQGYGYTF. In DNA form, the CDR3 reads TGTGCCAGCAGCCCACAGCGACAGGGTTATGGCTACACCTTC.

The V and J genes are TRBV12-5 and TRBJ1-1; 7 bases align to TRBD1. V lost 2 bases, J lost 4 bases, and 1 base stayed unmatched. This CDR3 contains 13 residues. CDR1 is LGHNT and CDR2 is FRNRAP in the germline V gene. The CDR3 DNA is TGTGCTAGTGGTTTGCAGGGGGGCACTGAAGCTTTCTTT. Protein sequence: CASGLQGGTEAFF.

The rearrangement joins TRBV2 to TRBJ1-6, with D perhaps TRBD1 (6 bases). V was clipped by 8 bases and J by 6 bases, with 23 bases between them. Germline assignment: CDR1 SNHLY and CDR2 FYNNEI. The CDR3 is 17 amino acids. CDR3 coding DNA: TGTGCCAGCTCCGAAAGGGGGGGGCTAAGCCCTAATTCACCCCTCCACTTT. Its translation is CASSERGGLSPNSPLHF.

The V and J genes are TRBV5-1 and TRBJ2-7, with D hard to call. The V gene's germline CDR1 is SGHRS and CDR2 YFSETQ. The CDR3 loop spans 12 amino acids. V lost 5 bases to trimming and J lost 1 base, with 7 bases between them. DNA for the CDR3: TGCGCCAGCAGTGGTGCGTCCTACGAGCAGTACTTC. This sequence encodes CASSGASYEQYF. Based on the CDR3 plus reference TRBV5-1 and TRBJ2-7, the full variable domain is KAGVTQTPRYLIKTRGQQVTLSCSPISGHRSVSWYQQTPGQGLQFLFEYFSETQRNKGNFPGRFSGRQFSNSRSEMNVSTLELGDSALYLCASSGASYEQYFGPGTRLTVT.

The V and J genes are TRBV6-5 and TRBJ2-7, with TRBD2 matching over 9 bases. This CDR3 contains 14 residues. Germline V gives CDR1 MNHEY, CDR2 SVGAGI. Trimming took 8 bases from V and 3 from J; bases not matched to a gene: 8. The CDR3 bases are TGTGCCAGCCGAACAGTAGCGGGGGACTACGAGCAGTACTTC. Translation: CASRTVAGDYEQYF.

The chain recombines TRBV5-1 with TRBJ2-7; TRBD1 aligns across 10 bases. V dropped 4 bases and J dropped 7; count of bases not matched to a gene: 8. Germline lookup yields CDR1 SGHRS and CDR2 YFSETQ. The CDR3 sequence is 14 residues long. In DNA, the CDR3 is TGCGCCAGCAGCAGGGACAGGGGAACCCTAGAGCAGTACTTC. Protein product: CASSRDRGTLEQYF.

The chain recombines TRBV21-1 with TRBJ1-4; the DNA was not compared with TRBD1, the D call given in the table. TRBV21-1 is termed a pseudogene. The length of the CDR3 is 15 residues. CDR3 in DNA: TGTGCCAGCAGCAACCTAGGGGCACCTAATGAAAAACTGTTTTTT. Its translation is CASSNLGAPNEKLFF.

The chain recombines TRBV27 with TRBJ1-5; tentatively, D is TRBD1 (6 bases). Trimming stripped 5 bases from V and 5 bases from J, with 10 bases between. The CDR3 length is 13 residues. CDR1 is MNHEY and CDR2 is SMNVEV in the germline V gene (reference sequence). In DNA form, the CDR3 reads TGTGCCAGCAGTGTACAGGGTTATCAGCCCCAGCATTTT. Protein sequence: CASSVQGYQPQHF.

The gene calls are TRBV11-2 and TRBJ2-2, with D hard to call. The CDR3 runs to 15 residues. Trimming removed 5 bases from V and 4 bases from J, with 14 bases in between. The V gene's germline CDR1 is SGHAT and CDR2 FQNNGV. The CDR3, as DNA: TGTGCCAGCAGCCCGAGGCTACCACCCACCGGGGAGCTGTTTTTT. It codes for CASSPRLPPTGELFF.

The V gene is TRBV19, the J gene TRBJ2-5; 8 nucleotides match TRBD1. CDR3 size: 17 residues. J lost 5 bases, V lost 0 bases, and 11 bases had no gene match. CDR1 is LNHDA and CDR2 is SQIVND in the germline V gene (reference sequence). CDR3 sequence: CASSIEISAGGWETQYF. The CDR3 bases are TGTGCCAGTAGTATAGAGATATCGGCAGGGGGCTGGGAGACCCAGTACTTC.

This chain uses TRBV7-2 with TRBJ1-1; D is perhaps TRBD1 (5 bases). The CDR3 length is 13 residues. Germline V gene data show CDR1 as SGHTA and CDR2 as FQGNSA. The V end was cut by 1 base, the J end by 6 bases, with 9 bases between. The CDR3 DNA reads TGTGCCAGCAGCTTAGTCAGGGAGGCTGAAGCTTTCTTT. This encodes CASSLVREAEAFF.

The chain joins TRBV13 to TRBJ1-6; 9 positions match TRBD1. The CDR3 contains 14 residues. Germline CDR1 reads PRHDT; CDR2 reads FYEKMQ (reference sequence). Losses at the gene ends were 3 bases for V and 9 bases for J; bases not matched to a gene: 3. The CDR3 DNA is TGTGCCAGCAGCTTGGGGACAGGGCTTTCACCCCTCCACTTT. It translates to CASSLGTGLSPLHF.

The rearrangement joins TRBV12-5 to TRBJ1-2, with TRBD1 identical over 10 bases. Germline V gives CDR1 LGHNT, CDR2 FRNRAP. This CDR3 spans 19 amino acids. After removal of 7 bases from V and 5 bases from J, the junction contained 22 bases not matched to a gene. The CDR3 region has the DNA TGTGCTAGTGAAAGTGGGGGGGGGACAGGGGTAGAATTGGAGTATGGCTACACCTTC. As protein: CASESGGGTGVELEYGYTF.

The V call is TRBV6-1, the J call TRBJ2-5; TRBD2 might be the D (6 bases). Germline values: CDR1 MNHNS, CDR2 SASEGT. The V end was cut by 7 bases, the J end by 4 bases, with 16 bases between. This CDR3 comprises 14 residues. CDR3 residues: CASTLEGRGETQYF. The CDR3 DNA reads TGTGCCAGCACTCTGGAGGGCCGGGGAGAGACCCAGTACTTC.

This clone was recorded once. The chain uses TRBV28 and TRBJ1-5; D remains unclear. V dropped 8 bases and J dropped 6 bases, with 20 bases sitting between them. Germline V CDR1 and CDR2: MDHEN, SYDVKM. This CDR3 region has 15 residues. CDR3: CASQVVGGERQPQHF. As DNA, the CDR3 is TGTGCCAGCCAGGTAGTGGGCGGGGAGCGTCAGCCCCAGCATTTT.

The rearrangement joins TRBV7-9 to TRBJ2-1; 9 bases match TRBD2. Germline-derived CDR1 and CDR2 are SEHNR and FQNEAQ (reference sequence). CDR3 length: 14 amino acids. V was clipped by 7 bases and J by 4 bases; unmatched bases: 5. The CDR3 nucleotides read TGTGCCAGCATTGGACTAGCGTTTTACAATGAGCAGTTCTTC. Amino acid sequence: CASIGLAFYNEQFF.

CDR3 DNA sequence: TGTGCCAGCAGCCGAGGGACAGGGCGAACCTACGAGCAGTACTTC. Protein: CASSRGTGRTYEQYF. J is TRBJ2-7 and V is TRBV28, with 9 bases aligning to TRBD1. The CDR3 runs to 15 residues. Trimming took 6 bases from V and 2 from J; bases not matched to a gene: 8. The germline gives CDR1 MDHEN, CDR2 SYDVKM.

This clone has just a few counts. V usage is TRBV19 and J usage is TRBJ1-6, with 10 nucleotides matching TRBD1. CDR1 is LNHDA and CDR2 is SQIVND in the germline V gene (reference sequence). This CDR3 region has 14 residues. Germline trimming cut 7 bases from V and 8 bases from J; bases unmatched to any gene: 5. Written as DNA, the CDR3 is TGTGCCAGTAAGTTAGGACAGGGGGATTCACCCCTCCACTTT. This gives the protein CASKLGQGDSPLHF.